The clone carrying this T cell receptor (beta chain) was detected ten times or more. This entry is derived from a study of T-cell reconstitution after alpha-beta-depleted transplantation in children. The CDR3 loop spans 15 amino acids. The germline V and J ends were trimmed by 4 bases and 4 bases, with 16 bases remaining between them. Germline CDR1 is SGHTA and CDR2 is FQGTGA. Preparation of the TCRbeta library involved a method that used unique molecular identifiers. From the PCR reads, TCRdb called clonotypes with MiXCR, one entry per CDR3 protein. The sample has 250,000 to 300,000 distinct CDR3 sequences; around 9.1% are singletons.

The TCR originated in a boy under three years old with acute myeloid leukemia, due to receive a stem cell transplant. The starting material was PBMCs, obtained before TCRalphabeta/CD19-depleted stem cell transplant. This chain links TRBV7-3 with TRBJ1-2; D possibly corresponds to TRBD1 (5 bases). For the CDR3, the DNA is TGTGCCAGCAGCTCCTATAACGGGGGAGCCTATGGCTACACCTTC. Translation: CASSSYNGGAYGYTF. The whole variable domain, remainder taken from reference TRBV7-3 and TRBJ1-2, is GAGVSQTPSNKVTEKGKYVELRCDPISGHTALYWYRQSLGQGPEFLIYFQGTGAADDSGLPNDRFFAVRPEGSVSTLKIQRTERGDSAVYLCASSSYNGGAYGYTFGSGTRLTVV.